Listed below are T cell receptor beta chains from one sample, sequenced in a study of cytomegalovirus exposure and HLA in healthy donors. TCRdb's copy holds only in-frame clones and misses some; the assay was immunoSEQ multiplex PCR. This repertoire includes 50,000 to 80,000 clones. Sequenced sample: PBMCs. The receptors were sampled from a young woman in good health and CMV-seronegative. Each CDR3 is given with its conserved first and last residue. Fields, in order: clone size, J gene, D gene, V gene, CDR3 protein, CDR3 DNA. A D gene is named only where the DNA matches it firmly. A clone size is listed for some rows: how often the clone was seen (once, few, many), or a class if it is expanded.

clone size: .; J gene: TRBJ1-5; D gene: TRBD1; V gene: TRBV10-3; CDR3 protein: CAISPGTGLWPQHF; CDR3 DNA: TGTGCCATCAGCCCCGGGACAGGTTTATGGCCCCAGCATTTT
clone size: .; J gene: TRBJ2-7; D gene: .; V gene: TRBV6-1; CDR3 protein: CASSEYRERGYEQYF; CDR3 DNA: TGTGCCAGCAGTGAGTATCGGGAGAGGGGCTACGAGCAGTACTTC
clone size: .; J gene: TRBJ2-2; D gene: TRBD1; V gene: TRBV4-1; CDR3 protein: CASSLEQGSLTGELFF; CDR3 DNA: TGCGCCAGCAGCCTAGAACAGGGGAGTCTTACCGGGGAGCTGTTTTTT
clone size: .; J gene: TRBJ1-1; D gene: .; V gene: TRBV6-1; CDR3 protein: CASSEALGGGGTEAFF; CDR3 DNA: TGTGCCAGCAGTGAAGCGCTTGGGGGAGGTGGCACTGAAGCTTTCTTT
clone size: medium-sized; J gene: TRBJ2-1; D gene: TRBD1; V gene: TRBV6-1; CDR3 protein: CASSQPGGEQFF; CDR3 DNA: TGTGCCAGCAGCCAGCCAGGGGGCGAGCAGTTCTTC
clone size: .; J gene: TRBJ1-6; D gene: .; V gene: TRBV9; CDR3 protein: CASSVASQGSSPLHF; CDR3 DNA: TGTGCCAGCAGCGTAGCTTCACAGGGAAGTTCACCCCTCCACTTT
clone size: .; J gene: TRBJ1-2; D gene: .; V gene: TRBV7-9; CDR3 protein: CASSAGVIGTHGSNYGYTF; CDR3 DNA: TGTGCCAGCAGCGCAGGGGTTATTGGGACCCATGGATCTAACTATGGCTACACCTTC
clone size: .; J gene: TRBJ2-7; D gene: TRBD2; V gene: TRBV19; CDR3 protein: CASSIIWGGAYEQYF; CDR3 DNA: TGTGCCAGTAGTATAATTTGGGGGGGTGCCTACGAGCAGTACTTC
clone size: .; J gene: TRBJ2-5; D gene: TRBD1; V gene: TRBV18; CDR3 protein: CASTGQGGAETQYF; CDR3 DNA: TGTGCCAGCACCGGACAGGGGGGCGCAGAGACCCAGTACTTC
clone size: .; J gene: TRBJ2-1; D gene: TRBD1; V gene: TRBV11-1; CDR3 protein: CASSLTGTGRSEQFF; CDR3 DNA: TGTGCCAGCAGCTTAACCGGGACAGGGCGAAGCGAGCAGTTCTTC
clone size: .; J gene: TRBJ2-4; D gene: TRBD2; V gene: TRBV5-6; CDR3 protein: CASSSLGGNIQYF; CDR3 DNA: TGTGCCAGCAGTTCACTGGGGGGGAACATTCAGTACTTC
clone size: .; J gene: TRBJ1-2; D gene: TRBD1; V gene: TRBV6-6; CDR3 protein: CASRLDRADGYTF; CDR3 DNA: TGTGCCAGCAGGCTCGACAGGGCGGATGGCTACACCTTC
clone size: .; J gene: TRBJ1-1; D gene: .; V gene: TRBV7-9; CDR3 protein: CASSSRRGATEAFF; CDR3 DNA: TGTGCCAGCAGCTCCCGCCGGGGGGCCACTGAAGCTTTCTTT
clone size: .; J gene: TRBJ2-3; D gene: TRBD2; V gene: TRBV5-1; CDR3 protein: CASSWPSGGTSDTDTQYF; CDR3 DNA: TGCGCCAGCAGCTGGCCCTCGGGGGGGACTAGCGACACAGATACGCAGTATTTT
clone size: .; J gene: TRBJ2-3; D gene: .; V gene: TRBV6-1; CDR3 protein: CASSERGGASPDTQYF; CDR3 DNA: TGTGCCAGCAGTGAAAGAGGGGGGGCCAGCCCAGATACGCAGTATTTT
clone size: .; J gene: TRBJ2-3; D gene: .; V gene: TRBV4-1; CDR3 protein: CASSQAGSTDTQYF; CDR3 DNA: TGCGCCAGCAGCCAAGCGGGTAGCACAGATACGCAGTATTTT
clone size: .; J gene: TRBJ1-3; D gene: TRBD1; V gene: TRBV15; CDR3 protein: CATSLGQGHSGNTIYF; CDR3 DNA: TGTGCCACCAGTCTGGGACAGGGCCACTCTGGAAACACCATATATTTT
clone size: .; J gene: TRBJ2-7; D gene: .; V gene: TRBV29-1; CDR3 protein: CSVGGYLGNEQYF; CDR3 DNA: TGCAGCGTTGGCGGCTACCTCGGAAACGAGCAGTACTTC